This TCR beta chain was retrieved from a study of OX40 agonist ivuxolimab in advanced cancers. Notes on the study in general: The study observed clonal expansion of CD4+ and CD8+ blood T cells by week 6 at 0.1 to 3.0 mg/kg.

CDR1 is GTSNPN, CDR2 SVGIG, per germline (reference sequence). V lost 1 base to trimming and J lost 4 bases, with 10 bases between them. This CDR3 has 13 amino acids. About this clone: What it binds is not known.

Sequencing was performed with immunoSEQ multiplex PCR; in TCRdb, only in-frame clones are kept and a portion is missing. The repertoire has roughly 36,000 clones, approximately 89% of them found once; the top ten carry 9.1%. Sequences were derived from CD4+ or CD8+ T cells sorted from blood, sampled in a trial of the OX40 agonist ivuxolimab. The TCR comes from an adult with an advanced solid tumor such as melanoma, head and neck, liver or kidney cancer. The chain recombines TRBV30 with TRBJ2-5; D is uncertain. CDR3 amino acids: CAWSEGSPETQYF. The CDR3 DNA follows: TGTGCCTGGAGTGAGGGTTCTCCAGAGACCCAGTACTTC.